This TCR beta chain was sequenced in a study of cytomegalovirus exposure and HLA in healthy donors. Study-wide context: Roughly 179 million T cells yielded 117 million unique TCR beta sequences, as an earlier analysis found. Findings and limits, study-wide: In vitro, three CMV-associated chains proved specific for CMV antigens.

The length of the CDR3 is 16 residues. After removal of 3 bases from V and 2 bases from J, the junction contained 7 bases not matched to a gene. Per the germline V gene, CDR1 is MNHEY and CDR2 is SVGAGI. About this clone itself: Antigen: not known.

The PCR made use of 60 Vbeta and 13 Jbeta primers. The data were produced by immunoSEQ multiplex PCR, yet TCRdb's version contains in-frame clones alone and is incomplete. The table records 130,000 or so clones, around 77% of them present only once. What was sequenced was PBMCs. The genes are TRBV6-5 and TRBJ2-1; TRBD1 aligns across 7 bases. The origin of this receptor is a man aged 18-30 years in good health and CMV-seropositive. The CDR3 DNA follows: TGTGCCAGCAGTTATGATCAGGGGGTCCCCTACAATGAGCAGTTCTTC. This codes for CASSYDQGVPYNEQFF.